What follows is one T cell receptor beta chain and its context. This CDR3 spans 15 amino acids. Trimming stripped 3 bases from V and 5 bases from J, with 14 bases between. Germline V gives CDR1 KGHSH, CDR2 LQKENI. The source of the sample is a study of blood T cell repertoires in COVID-19. Profiled with immunoSEQ multiplex PCR; TCRdb holds only in-frame clones, not every one. Of about 220,000 clones detected, over 75% appear once; the ten largest clones hold about 3.7%. The source material was PBMCs or T cells enriched from blood (not recorded which). The sequence was obtained from a woman aged 55 to 70 who had recovered from COVID-19. V and J are TRBV18 and TRBJ1-5, with TRBD1 as a possible D gene (5 bases). CDR3 in DNA: TGTGCCAGCTCACCGAACAGTGACAGCCATCAGCCCCAGCATTTT. Translated: CASSPNSDSHQPQHF.